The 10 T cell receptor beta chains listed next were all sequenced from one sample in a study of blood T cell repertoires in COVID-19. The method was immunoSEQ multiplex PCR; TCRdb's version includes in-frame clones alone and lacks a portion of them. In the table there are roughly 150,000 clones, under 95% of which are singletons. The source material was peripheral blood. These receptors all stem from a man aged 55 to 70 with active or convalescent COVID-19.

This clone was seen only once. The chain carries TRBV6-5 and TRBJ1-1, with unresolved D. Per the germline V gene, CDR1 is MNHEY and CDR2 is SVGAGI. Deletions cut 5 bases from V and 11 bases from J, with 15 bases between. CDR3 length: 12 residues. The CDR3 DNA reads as TGTGCCAGCAGTAACCCGGGGTTGGTGGCTTTCTTT. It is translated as CASSNPGLVAFF.

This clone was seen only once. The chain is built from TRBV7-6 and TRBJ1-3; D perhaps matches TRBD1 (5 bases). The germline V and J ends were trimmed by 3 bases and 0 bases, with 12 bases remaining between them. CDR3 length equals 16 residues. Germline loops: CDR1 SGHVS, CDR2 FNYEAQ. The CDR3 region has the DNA TGTGCCAGCAGCTTGGTGGCAGGGCTCTCTGGAAACACCATATATTTT. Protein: CASSLVAGLSGNTIYF.

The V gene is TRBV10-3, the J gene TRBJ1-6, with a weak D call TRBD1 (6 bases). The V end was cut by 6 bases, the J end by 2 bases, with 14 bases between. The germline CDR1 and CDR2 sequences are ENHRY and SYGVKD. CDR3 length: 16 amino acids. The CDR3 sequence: CAIREGGEAYNSPLHF. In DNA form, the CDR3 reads TGTGCCATCAGAGAGGGGGGGGAAGCCTATAATTCACCCCTCCACTTT.

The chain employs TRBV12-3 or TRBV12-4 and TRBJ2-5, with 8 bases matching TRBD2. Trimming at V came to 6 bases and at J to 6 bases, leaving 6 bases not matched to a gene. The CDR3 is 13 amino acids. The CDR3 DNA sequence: TGTGCCAGCAGACGCGGGGGGCGGAAGACCCAGTACTTC. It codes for CASRRGGRKTQYF.

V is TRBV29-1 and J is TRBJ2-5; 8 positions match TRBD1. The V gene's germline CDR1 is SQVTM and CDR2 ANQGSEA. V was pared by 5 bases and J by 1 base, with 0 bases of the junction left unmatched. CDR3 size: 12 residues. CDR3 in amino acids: CSVTGGQETQYF. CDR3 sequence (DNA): TGCAGCGTTACAGGGGGCCAAGAGACCCAGTACTTC.

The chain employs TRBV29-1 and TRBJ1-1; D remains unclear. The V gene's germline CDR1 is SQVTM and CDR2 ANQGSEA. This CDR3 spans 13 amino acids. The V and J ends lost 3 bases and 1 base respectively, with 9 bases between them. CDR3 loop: CSVDRLTNTEAFF. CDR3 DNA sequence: TGCAGCGTTGATCGACTGACGAACACTGAAGCTTTCTTT.

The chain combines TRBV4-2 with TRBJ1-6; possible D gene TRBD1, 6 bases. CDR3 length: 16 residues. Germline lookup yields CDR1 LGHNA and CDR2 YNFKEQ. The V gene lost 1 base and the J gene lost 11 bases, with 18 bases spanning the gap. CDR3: CASSQGSAGDLTPLHF. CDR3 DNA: TGTGCCAGCAGCCAAGGGTCGGCAGGGGATTTGACACCCCTCCACTTT.

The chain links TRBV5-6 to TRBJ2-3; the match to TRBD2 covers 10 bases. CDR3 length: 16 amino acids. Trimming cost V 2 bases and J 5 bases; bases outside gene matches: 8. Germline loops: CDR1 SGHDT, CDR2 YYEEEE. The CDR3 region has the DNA TGTGCCAGCAGCTTTCCAACTAGCGGGGCGGGAGATACGCAGTATTTT. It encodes CASSFPTSGAGDTQYF.

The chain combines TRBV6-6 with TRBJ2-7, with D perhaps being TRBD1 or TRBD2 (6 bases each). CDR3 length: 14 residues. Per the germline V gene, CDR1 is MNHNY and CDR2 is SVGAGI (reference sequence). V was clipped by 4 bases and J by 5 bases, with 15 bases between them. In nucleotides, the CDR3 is TGTGCCAGCAGTTCCTCGGGGGCCCTAGACGAGCAGTACTTC. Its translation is CASSSSGALDEQYF.

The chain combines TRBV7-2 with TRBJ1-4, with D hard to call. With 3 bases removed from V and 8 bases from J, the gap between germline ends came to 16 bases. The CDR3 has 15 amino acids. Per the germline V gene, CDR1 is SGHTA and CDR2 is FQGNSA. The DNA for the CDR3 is TGTGCCAGCAGCTTCCACTCAGACGAGGAGGAAAAACTGTTTTTT. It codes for CASSFHSDEEEKLFF.